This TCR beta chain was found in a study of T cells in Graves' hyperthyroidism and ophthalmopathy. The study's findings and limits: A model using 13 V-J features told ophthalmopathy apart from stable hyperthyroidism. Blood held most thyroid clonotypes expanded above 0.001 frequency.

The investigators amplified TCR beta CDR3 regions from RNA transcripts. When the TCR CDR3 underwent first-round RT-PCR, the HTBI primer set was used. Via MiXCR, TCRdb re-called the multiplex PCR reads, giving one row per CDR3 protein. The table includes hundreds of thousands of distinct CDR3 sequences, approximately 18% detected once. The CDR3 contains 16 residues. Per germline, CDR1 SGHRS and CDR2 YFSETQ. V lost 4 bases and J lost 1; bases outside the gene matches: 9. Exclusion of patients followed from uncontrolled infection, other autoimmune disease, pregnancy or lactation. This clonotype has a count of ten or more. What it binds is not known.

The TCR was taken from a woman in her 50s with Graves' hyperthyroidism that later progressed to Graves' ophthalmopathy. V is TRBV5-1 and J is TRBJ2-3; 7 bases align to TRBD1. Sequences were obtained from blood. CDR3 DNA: TGCGCCAGCAGCGTTACCAGGGGGATCGGCACAGATACGCAGTATTTT. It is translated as CASSVTRGIGTDTQYF.